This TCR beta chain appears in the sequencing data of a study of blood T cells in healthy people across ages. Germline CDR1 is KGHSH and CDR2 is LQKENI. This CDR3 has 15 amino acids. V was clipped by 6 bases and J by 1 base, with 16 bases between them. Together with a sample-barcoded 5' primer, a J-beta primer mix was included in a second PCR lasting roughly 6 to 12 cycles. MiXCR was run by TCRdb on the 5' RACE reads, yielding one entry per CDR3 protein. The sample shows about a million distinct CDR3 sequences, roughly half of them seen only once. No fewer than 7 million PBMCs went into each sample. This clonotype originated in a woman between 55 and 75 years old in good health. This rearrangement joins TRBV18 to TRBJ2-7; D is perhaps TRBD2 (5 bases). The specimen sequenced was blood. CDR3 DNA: TGTGCCAGCTCTCCAGGAGTAGCGCCGTCCTACGAGCAGTACTTC. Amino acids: CASSPGVAPSYEQYF.